The 10 T cell receptor beta chains listed next were all sequenced from one sample in a study of blood T cell repertoires in COVID-19. Some clones are missing from TCRdb's copy, which holds only in-frame ones; the method was immunoSEQ multiplex PCR. The sample lists roughly 150,000 clones, approximately 82% occurring once. Sequencing was performed on peripheral blood. All receptors derive from a woman between 50 and 59 years old in a cohort sampled during active or convalescent COVID-19.

The genes are TRBV9 and TRBJ1-3, with 8 bases aligning to TRBD1. Per germline, CDR1 SGDLS and CDR2 YYNGEE. V shed 3 bases, J shed 4 bases, and the junction held 9 bases outside the gene matches. This CDR3 is 16 amino acids long. The DNA of the CDR3 is TGTGCCAGCAGCGGACCCCAGGGGGCGGGGGGAAACACCATATATTTT. This codes for CASSGPQGAGGNTIYF. The whole variable domain, remainder taken from reference TRBV9 and TRBJ1-3, is DSGVTQTPKHLITATGQRVTLRCSPRSGDLSVYWYQQSLDQGLQFLIQYYNGEERAKGNILERFSAQQFPDLHSELNLSSLELGDSALYFCASSGPQGAGGNTIYFGEGSWLTVV.

This chain connects TRBV7-8 to TRBJ1-2; TRBD1 is a possible D gene (6 bases). This CDR3 is 14 amino acids long. Trimming removed 5 bases from V and 4 bases from J, with 14 bases in between. Germline V gene sequence: CDR1 SGHVS, CDR2 FQNEAQ. This chain's CDR3 is CASSPSTGFYGYTF. The CDR3 bases are TGTGCCAGCAGCCCGAGTACAGGGTTCTATGGCTACACCTTC.

The CDR3: CASSQDGQGGNSYEQYF. The CDR3 DNA reads TGCGCCAGCAGCCAAGACGGACAGGGAGGCAACTCCTACGAGCAGTACTTC. This chain connects TRBV4-1 to TRBJ2-7; TRBD1 matches 8 bases. Trimming at V came to 0 bases and at J to 0 bases, leaving 7 bases not matched to a gene. Germline V lookup: CDR1 MGHRA, CDR2 YSYEKL. The CDR3 is 17 amino acids.

V usage is TRBV10-1 and J usage is TRBJ2-1; D is ambiguous. The germline gives CDR1 WNHNN, CDR2 SYGVQD (reference sequence). This CDR3 is built from 13 residues. The V end lost 0 bases, the J end lost 4 bases, and 4 bases lay between the germline ends. CDR3 sequence (DNA): TGCGCCAGCAGTGAGTCTATATACAATGAGCAGTTCTTC. This codes for CASSESIYNEQFF.

V usage is TRBV13 and J usage is TRBJ2-7; 7 nucleotides line up with TRBD1. J lost 6 bases, V lost 3 bases, and 5 bases had no gene match. This CDR3 is 13 amino acids long. Looked up from germline, CDR1 is PRHDT and CDR2 is FYEKMQ (reference sequence). The CDR3 DNA reads TGTGCCAGCAGCTTCGAGGGGGCTGGCGAGCAGTACTTC. It encodes CASSFEGAGEQYF. Combining the CDR3 with reference TRBV13 and TRBJ2-7 gives the whole variable domain AAGVIQSPRHLIKEKRETATLKCYPIPRHDTVYWYQQGPGQDPQFLISFYEKMQSDKGSIPDRFSAQQFSDYHSELNMSSLELGDSALYFCASSFEGAGEQYFGPGTRLTVT.

The V gene is TRBV11-2, the J gene TRBJ2-2; D is unresolved. Between the trimmed V and J ends, which lost 5 bases and 5 bases, there was a span of 9 bases. CDR1 is SGHAT and CDR2 is FQNNGV in the germline V gene. This CDR3 is built from 13 residues. DNA for the CDR3: TGTGCCAGCAGCACAGTACGGACCGGGGAGCTGTTTTTT. It translates to CASSTVRTGELFF.

This sequence joins TRBV6-5 and TRBJ1-5; the match to TRBD1 covers 7 bases. The CDR3 is 15 amino acids. With V trimmed by 5 bases and J by 7 bases, 11 bases remained unmatched. The germline gives CDR1 MNHEY, CDR2 SVGAGI. CDR3 protein: CASSPTGVGGQPQHF. For the CDR3, the DNA is TGTGCCAGCAGTCCAACAGGGGTCGGGGGACAGCCCCAGCATTTT.

DNA for the CDR3: TGTGCCAGCAGCGGGGGGGCTATGAACACTGAAGCTTTCTTT. It translates to CASSGGAMNTEAFF. The chain is built from TRBV7-9 and TRBJ1-1; possibly TRBD1 for D (6 bases). Trimming pared 5 bases from V and 0 bases from J, leaving 10 bases between. Germline V gene data show CDR1 as SEHNR and CDR2 as FQNEAQ (reference sequence). The CDR3 loop spans 14 amino acids.

The gene calls are TRBV5-1 and TRBJ2-3, with TRBD2 matching 9 bases. The CDR3 length is 17 residues. The V gene end was trimmed by 0 bases and the J gene end by 2 bases; junction bases not matched to a gene: 7. Germline V CDR1 and CDR2: SGHRS, YFSETQ. In DNA form, the CDR3 reads TGCGCCAGCAGCTTGGTAATAGCGGGGGCCCTCACAGATACGCAGTATTTT. Its translation: CASSLVIAGALTDTQYF.

The V call is TRBV28, the J call TRBJ1-2; 9 bases line up with TRBD1. The CDR3 loop spans 15 amino acids. After removal of 1 base from V and 2 bases from J, the junction contained 2 bases not matched to a gene. Looked up from germline, CDR1 is MDHEN and CDR2 is SYDVKM. The CDR3 reads CASSLFGQGNYGYTF. The CDR3 nucleotides read TGTGCCAGCAGTTTATTTGGACAGGGGAACTATGGCTACACCTTC.